These 6 T cell receptor beta chains were sequenced from one sample in a study of Graves' ophthalmopathy and Graves' hyperthyroidism. Amplification of TCR beta CDR3 regions used RNA transcripts. HTBI-primed first-round RT-PCR preceded second-round multiplex PCR. From the multiplex PCR reads, TCRdb called clonotypes with MiXCR, one entry per CDR3 protein. Of almost 750,000 distinct CDR3 sequences detected, roughly two fifths appear once; the ten largest clones hold roughly 45%. The sample taken for sequencing was peripheral blood. The receptors come from an adult man with Graves' ophthalmopathy.

The table lists this clonotype with many counts. This chain uses TRBV10-3 with TRBJ2-7; no definite D call. The germline CDR1 and CDR2 sequences are ENHRY and SYGVKD. Between the trimmed V and J ends, which lost 3 bases and 1 base, there was a span of 10 bases. There are 14 residues in the CDR3. Written as DNA, the CDR3 is TGTGCCATCAGTGATGGGCTGTTTTCCTACGAGCAGTACTTC. This codes for CAISDGLFSYEQYF.

This clonotype was counted only a few times. This sequence joins TRBV27 and TRBJ2-7, with D uncertain. Germline values: CDR1 MNHEY, CDR2 SMNVEV (reference sequence). The CDR3 loop spans 12 amino acids. Between the trimmed V and J ends, which lost 6 bases and 2 bases, there was a span of 8 bases. For the CDR3, the DNA is TGTGCCAGCAGACAGACACCCTACGAGCAGTACTTC. Translating it yields CASRQTPYEQYF.

V usage is TRBV20-1 and J usage is TRBJ2-7, with D possibly being TRBD2 (7 bases). CDR1 and CDR2 (germline): DFQATT, SNEGSKA (reference sequence). The CDR3 contains 14 residues. The germline V and J ends were trimmed by 2 bases and 5 bases, with 16 bases remaining between them. CDR3 in DNA: TGCAGTGCTAGATTCCAAGGGGGAGGGCACGAGCAGTACTTC. Translated, it gives CSARFQGGGHEQYF.

The chain recombines TRBV7-9 with TRBJ1-1; perhaps TRBD1 as D (5 bases). V was clipped by 3 bases and J by 0 bases, with 8 bases between them. In germline, CDR1 is SEHNR, CDR2 FQNEAQ (reference sequence). The CDR3 runs to 14 residues. The CDR3 spells CASSLLGLNTEAFF. CDR3 sequence (DNA): TGTGCCAGCAGCTTGCTGGGACTGAACACTGAAGCTTTCTTT.

This clonotype was recorded many times. CDR3 coding DNA: TGTGCCAGCAGTTATGACGGGACTAGCGGGAGTTATCTCCAAGAGACCCAGTACTTC. It codes for CASSYDGTSGSYLQETQYF. V is TRBV7-2 and J is TRBJ2-5; 14 positions match TRBD2. The V gene's germline CDR1 is SGHTA and CDR2 FQGNSA. V trimming: 6 bases; J trimming: 1 base; junction bases outside the gene matches: 13. CDR3 length equals 19 residues. Using reference TRBV7-2 and TRBJ2-5 for the parts outside the CDR3, the full variable domain is GAGVSQSPSNKVTEKGKDVELRCDPISGHTALYWYRQSLGQGLEFLIYFQGNSAPDKSGLPSDRFSAERTGGSVSTLTIQRTQQEDSAVYLCASSYDGTSGSYLQETQYFGPGTRLLVL.

This clonotype was counted many times. V gene TRBV9 combines with J gene TRBJ1-1; D may be TRBD1 (5 bases). Germline V lookup: CDR1 SGDLS, CDR2 YYNGEE. V lost 0 bases and J 7 bases, leaving 10 bases between the germline ends. The length of the CDR3 is 13 residues. CDR3 bases: TGTGCCAGCAGCGTAGGCAGGGCGGATGAAGCTTTCTTT. Translation gives CASSVGRADEAFF.